Presented here are 18 T cell receptor beta chains from one specimen sequenced in a study of spatial heterogeneity in lung cancer. As for time point: sample taken at primary tumor resection. TCRdb passed the 5' RACE reads through MiXCR, listing each CDR3 protein once. The sample holds roughly 80,000 distinct CDR3 sequences; under 8.5% are singletons and the top ten take 6.8%. The sequencing here drew on PBMCs, taken at surgery. The receptors here all came from a male donor with early-stage non-small cell lung cancer.

In its sample, this clonotype was seen many times. The rearrangement uses TRBV6-5 and TRBJ2-1, with 10 nucleotides matching TRBD1. The CDR3 covers 16 residues. Germline-derived CDR1 and CDR2 are MNHEY and SVGAGI. The V and J ends lost 6 bases and 8 bases, in that order; junction bases with no gene match: 13. The CDR3 DNA follows: TGTGCCAGCAGACGGGGCCGCGGGACAGGGGATGATGAGCAGTTCTTC. It translates to CASRRGRGTGDDEQFF.

Only one count was recorded for this clonotype. V gene TRBV5-6 combines with J gene TRBJ2-7; no reliable D call. From germline, CDR1 is SGHDT and CDR2 YYEEEE. Trimming cost V 4 bases and J 2 bases, with 7 bases left between them. CDR3 length: 12 residues. DNA for the CDR3: TGTGCCAGCAGCATAACCACCTACGAGCAGTACTTC. This encodes CASSITTYEQYF.

This clonotype occurred many times. The genes are TRBV19 and TRBJ1-5, with TRBD1 matching over 7 bases. After removal of 4 bases from V and 6 bases from J, the junction contained 12 bases not matched to a gene. The CDR3 contains 16 residues. Germline V lookup: CDR1 LNHDA, CDR2 SQIVND (reference sequence). The CDR3 region has the DNA TGTGCCAGTAGTACCCAGGGGGGGCCTGATCGTCAGCCCCAGCATTTT. Translating gives CASSTQGGPDRQPQHF.

The chain joins TRBV5-5 to TRBJ2-7; 11 nucleotides align to TRBD2. Per the germline V gene, CDR1 is SGHKS and CDR2 is YYEKEE (reference sequence). Trimming removed 0 bases from V and 4 bases from J; junction bases left unmatched: 3. The CDR3 spans 15 residues. The DNA for the CDR3 is TGTGCCAGCAGCTTGGAGGCTAGCGGGAGGTACGAGCAGTACTTC. Encoded protein: CASSLEASGRYEQYF. Together with reference TRBV5-5 and TRBJ2-7, the CDR3 gives the full variable domain: DAGVTQSPTHLIKTRGQQVTLRCSPISGHKSVSWYQQVLGQGPQFIFQYYEKEERGRGNFPDRFSARQFPNYSSELNVNALLLGDSALYLCASSLEASGRYEQYFGPGTRLTVT.

The chain recombines TRBV5-1 with TRBJ2-7; D uncertain. The CDR3 spans 14 residues. Trimming shortened V by 4 bases and J by 0 bases, and 11 bases separated the two germline ends. The germline V gene has CDR1 SGHRS and CDR2 YFSETQ. The CDR3 DNA reads TGCGCCAGCAGCCAGACTGCCTCCTCCTACGAGCAGTACTTC. Translating gives CASSQTASSYEQYF.

This sequence joins TRBV9 and TRBJ2-7; 9 nucleotides match TRBD2. Losses at the gene ends were 0 bases for V and 4 bases for J; bases not matched to a gene: 2. Germline CDR1 is SGDLS and CDR2 is YYNGEE. The CDR3 has 14 residues. The DNA of the CDR3 is TGTGCCAGCAGCGTAGATAGCGGGGGTTACGAGCAGTACTTC. This translates into CASSVDSGGYEQYF.

This clonotype came up many times. This chain links TRBV6-6 with TRBJ2-2; 7 bases are a match to TRBD2. Germline-derived CDR1 and CDR2 are MNHNY and SVGAGI (reference sequence). Trimming at V came to 4 bases and at J to 5 bases, leaving 1 base not matched to a gene. The CDR3 runs 13 residues. The CDR3 sequence: CASSWGGTGELFF. The CDR3 nucleotides are TGTGCCAGCAGTTGGGGGGGGACCGGGGAGCTGTTTTTT.

This clonotype was recorded many times. The chain uses TRBV12-3 or TRBV12-4 and TRBJ1-2, with a weak D call TRBD1 (6 bases). CDR3 length equals 15 residues. V was cut by 5 bases and J by 8 bases, with 21 bases left in between. As DNA, the CDR3 is TGTGCCAGCAGTCTAGGCAACAGGGCTGAATTGGGCTACACCTTC. This sequence encodes CASSLGNRAELGYTF.

This clonotype was recorded a few times. The rearrangement joins TRBV4-3 to TRBJ2-7; 9 bases are a match to TRBD1. Germline V gene data show CDR1 as LGHNA and CDR2 as YSLEER. Trimming took 4 bases from V and 2 from J; bases not matched to a gene: 21. This CDR3 spans 20 amino acids. The CDR3 sequence: CASSLKIRTGASILTYEQYF. For the CDR3, the DNA is TGCGCCAGCAGCCTCAAGATCCGGACAGGGGCTTCAATTCTAACCTACGAGCAGTACTTC.

As concerns this clonotype: A much larger clone lies a single base off, so this may be a read error. V gene TRBV2 combines with J gene TRBJ1-5, with D unresolved. The CDR3 runs 14 residues. The ends were cut back, 7 bases at V and 6 bases at J, with 16 bases in the middle. CDR1 and CDR2 from the germline V gene are SNHLY and FYNNEI. The CDR3 DNA sequence: TGTGCCAGCAATATAGTTGGCACAGTTCAGCCCCAGCATTTT. Its protein is CASNIVGTVQPQHF.

This clonotype was counted ten times or more. J is TRBJ1-2 and V is TRBV20-1; 7 positions match TRBD1. V lost 5 bases to trimming and J lost 4 bases; unmatched junction nucleotides: 13. The germline V gene has CDR1 DFQATT and CDR2 SNEGSKA (reference sequence). This CDR3 is 15 amino acids long. The CDR3 loop reads CSADRSGGLAYGYTF. CDR3 DNA sequence: TGCAGTGCTGACCGGTCAGGGGGTTTAGCCTATGGCTACACCTTC.

This clonotype occurred many times. This rearrangement joins TRBV4-3 to TRBJ2-1; TRBD2 aligns across 10 bases. This CDR3 region has 15 residues. V lost 0 bases and J lost 9; bases outside the gene matches: 5. Germline CDR1 reads LGHNA; CDR2 reads YSLEER. The CDR3: CASSQESSGSSEQFF. The CDR3 DNA reads TGCGCCAGCAGCCAAGAATCTAGCGGGAGTAGTGAGCAGTTCTTC.

This clonotype appeared a few times. V is TRBV6-6 and J is TRBJ2-7; D gene uncertain. This CDR3 has 14 residues. Trimming shortened V by 5 bases and J by 0 bases, and 11 bases separated the two germline ends. Looked up from germline, CDR1 is MNHNY and CDR2 is SVGAGI (reference sequence). The CDR3 DNA sequence: TGTGCCAGCAGTGGAACTCTAAGCTCCTACGAGCAGTACTTC. Translating it yields CASSGTLSSYEQYF.

This clonotype was detected many times. The chain uses TRBV3-1 and TRBJ2-2, with D hard to call. Trimming took off 3 bases at V and 0 bases at J, with 17 bases between the two ends. Germline CDR1 and CDR2: LGHDT and YNNKEL (reference sequence). This CDR3 region has 18 residues. The CDR3 loop reads CASSQISMAGPNTGELFF. CDR3 nucleotides: TGTGCCAGCAGCCAGATAAGCATGGCTGGACCGAACACCGGGGAGCTGTTTTTT. Together with reference TRBV3-1 and TRBJ2-2, the CDR3 gives the full variable domain: DTAVSQTPKYLVTQMGNDKSIKCEQNLGHDTMYWYKQDSKKFLKIMFSYNNKELIINETVPNRFSPKSPDKAHLNLHINSLELGDSAVYFCASSQISMAGPNTGELFFGEGSRLTVL.

This clonotype was seen repeatedly, ten times or more. This sequence joins TRBV6-5 and TRBJ2-7; 14 positions agree with TRBD2. The V and J ends lost 6 bases and 1 base, in that order; junction bases with no gene match: 5. The CDR3 consists of 16 residues. Germline V CDR1 and CDR2: MNHEY, SVGAGI. The CDR3 here is CASRTGTSGRSYEQYF. The CDR3 DNA reads as TGTGCCAGCAGGACCGGGACTAGCGGGAGATCCTACGAGCAGTACTTC.

CDR3 bases: TGCGCCAGCAGCGCCGGAGAAAAACTGTTTTTT. It specifies CASSAGEKLFF. The chain has TRBV5-1 and TRBJ1-4; D not resolved. Trimming left V 4 bases short and J 8 bases short, with 6 bases between. CDR3 length: 11 amino acids. Germline V gene lookup returns CDR1 SGHRS and CDR2 YFSETQ.

This clonotype showed up many times. This chain uses TRBV29-1 with TRBJ1-3, with a tentative D call TRBD1 (6 bases). V lost 7 bases to trimming and J lost 0 bases, with 16 bases between them. The CDR3 runs to 15 residues. CDR1 is SQVTM, CDR2 ANQGSEA, per germline. Written as DNA, the CDR3 is TGCAGCGCCATAGGGGGAGAGGGCTCTGGAAACACCATATATTTT. This codes for CSAIGGEGSGNTIYF.

This clonotype was picked up many times. The CDR3 loop is CASSWRNTEAFF. The CDR3 DNA sequence: TGTGCCAGCAGTTGGCGGAACACTGAAGCTTTCTTT. This chain links TRBV12-3 or TRBV12-4 with TRBJ1-1; no definite D call. The CDR3 has 12 residues. V lost 4 bases and J 1 base, leaving 4 bases between the germline ends.